A single sample is the source of the 17 T cell receptor beta chains below, sequenced in a study of CD8+ T cells in alopecia areata. Treatment described: oral pan-JAK inhibitor, 5-10 mg twice daily. Reverse transcription of extracted RNA yielded cDNA, which provided the sequencing template. Profiled with immunoSEQ multiplex PCR; TCRdb holds only in-frame clones, not every one. The repertoire holds 250,000 to 350,000 clones, with roughly 63% as singletons. The source was CD4+ T cells sorted from blood, collected between weeks 51 and 54, from a patient treated with tofacitinib. All receptors come from a human donor with alopecia areata.

The chain carries TRBV21-1 and TRBJ1-2; the table's TRBD1 call for D was not verified on the DNA. TRBV21-1 is described as a pseudogene. This CDR3 comprises 14 residues. The CDR3 region is CASSKGNRAQGYTF. The CDR3 nucleotides read TGTGCCAGCAGCAAAGGGAACAGGGCCCAAGGCTACACCTTC.

This chain joins TRBV30 and TRBJ1-5; D perhaps matches TRBD1 (6 bases). The V gene's germline CDR1 is GTSNPN and CDR2 SVGIG (reference sequence). The CDR3 is 15 amino acids. The V end lost 3 bases, the J end lost 1 base, and 13 bases lay between the germline ends. The CDR3 reads CAWSGGLGSNQPQHF. The CDR3 DNA sequence: TGTGCCTGGAGCGGGGGGCTCGGAAGCAATCAGCCCCAGCATTTT.

The chain couples TRBV29-1 to TRBJ2-5, with TRBD2 identical over 7 bases. V lost 7 bases, J lost 1 base, and 6 bases stayed unmatched. Germline V gene sequence: CDR1 SQVTM, CDR2 ANQGSEA. There are 13 residues in the CDR3. CDR3 nucleotides: TGCAGCGCCCTCCCTAGCGGCCAAGAGACCCAGTACTTC. Its protein product is CSALPSGQETQYF.

The rearrangement uses TRBV4-1 and TRBJ1-3; maybe TRBD1 (6 bases). The germline gives CDR1 MGHRA, CDR2 YSYEKL. V gave up 5 bases and J gave up 2 bases, with 25 bases separating them. This CDR3 spans 19 amino acids. This chain's CDR3 is CASSSWGGQTRRTGNTIYF. CDR3 sequence (DNA): TGCGCCAGCAGCTCCTGGGGCGGACAGACTCGGCGAACTGGAAACACCATATATTTT.

The chain is built from TRBV29-1 and TRBJ2-5; D tentatively fits TRBD1 or TRBD2 (5 bases each). The CDR3 sequence is 13 residues long. Trimming left V 4 bases short and J 9 bases short, with 18 bases between. Germline-derived CDR1 and CDR2 are SQVTM and ANQGSEA. Here the CDR3 reads CSVAPVGRLAQYF. The CDR3 region has the DNA TGCAGCGTTGCCCCAGTGGGACGTTTGGCCCAGTACTTC.

The chain is built from TRBV4-2 and TRBJ2-1, with D perhaps matching TRBD1 (7 bases). Germline V gene data show CDR1 as LGHNA and CDR2 as YNFKEQ. V lost 3 bases and J lost 3, with 15 bases in between. The CDR3 sequence is 16 residues long. Here the CDR3 reads CASSQGGRGFYNEQFF. CDR3 coding DNA: TGTGCCAGCAGCCAGGGGGGCAGGGGGTTCTACAATGAGCAGTTCTTC.

The rearrangement joins TRBV9 to TRBJ2-5; 8 bases align to TRBD1. This CDR3 contains 14 residues. Trimming at V came to 2 bases and at J to 4 bases, leaving 4 bases not matched to a gene. Germline V gives CDR1 SGDLS, CDR2 YYNGEE. In nucleotides, the CDR3 is TGTGCCAGCAGCGTGGCACAGGGGGGAGAGACCCAGTACTTC. Translated: CASSVAQGGETQYF. The full variable domain, in which reference TRBV9 and TRBJ2-5 provide the parts outside the CDR3, is DSGVTQTPKHLITATGQRVTLRCSPRSGDLSVYWYQQSLDQGLQFLIQYYNGEERAKGNILERFSAQQFPDLHSELNLSSLELGDSALYFCASSVAQGGETQYFGPGTRLLVL.

This clone was seen a single time. V is TRBV5-6 and J is TRBJ1-2, with 7 bases fitting TRBD1. The V segment lost 4 bases and the J segment 9 bases; nucleotides outside the gene matches: 9. This CDR3 comprises 13 residues. In germline, CDR1 is SGHDT, CDR2 YYEEEE. The CDR3 coding sequence is TGTGCCAGCAGCCACGGGACAGAGTTCCGCTACACCTTC. Encoded protein: CASSHGTEFRYTF.

The CDR3 sequence: CASSSWTANYGYTF. The CDR3 DNA sequence: TGTGCCAGCAGCTCCTGGACAGCTAACTATGGCTACACCTTC. The chain joins TRBV5-6 to TRBJ1-2; D is perhaps TRBD1 (6 bases). The V end was cut by 3 bases, the J end by 0 bases, with 9 bases between. The CDR3 loop spans 14 amino acids. CDR1 is SGHDT, CDR2 YYEEEE, per germline.

This clone was picked up a small number of times. The V call is TRBV11-2, the J call TRBJ2-7, with unresolved D. CDR1 SGHAT and CDR2 FQNNGV come from the germline V gene. There are 12 residues in the CDR3. Trimming removed 3 bases at V and 2 bases at J, with 5 bases between. CDR3 loop: CASSFETYEQYF. Written as DNA, the CDR3 is TGTGCCAGCAGCTTTGAGACCTACGAGCAGTACTTC.

This clone was observed a few times. The chain employs TRBV15 and TRBJ2-5; D is ambiguous. V was cut by 1 base and J by 0 bases, with 18 bases left in between. The CDR3 runs to 18 residues. Germline lookup yields CDR1 LNHNV and CDR2 YYDKDF (reference sequence). CDR3 bases: TGTGCCACCAGCAGAGTCCTCGTTGTGAGGCCAGACCAAGAGACCCAGTACTTC. Amino acids: CATSRVLVVRPDQETQYF.

This clone occurred a few times. The CDR3 here is CASSTQGAKGETQYF. For the CDR3, the DNA is TGTGCCAGCAGCACACAGGGGGCGAAAGGAGAGACCCAGTACTTC. This chain uses TRBV7-3 with TRBJ2-5; 9 bases are shared with TRBD1. The trim removed 5 bases at V and 4 bases at J, leaving 8 bases unmatched. Germline CDR1 is SGHTA and CDR2 is FQGTGA. CDR3 length: 15 amino acids.

This chain connects TRBV4-1 to TRBJ1-1; 10 nucleotides match TRBD1. Losses at the gene ends were 3 bases for V and 4 bases for J; bases not matched to a gene: 2. The V gene's germline CDR1 is MGHRA and CDR2 YSYEKL. The CDR3 is 14 residues long. In nucleotides, the CDR3 is TGCGCCAGCAGCCAGACAGGGGGCTCCACTGAAGCTTTCTTT. Amino acid sequence: CASSQTGGSTEAFF.

V gene TRBV7-8 combines with J gene TRBJ1-2; a possible D gene is TRBD1 (6 bases). The CDR3 has 14 amino acids. Germline V gene data show CDR1 as SGHVS and CDR2 as FQNEAQ. The ends were cut back, 0 bases at V and 2 bases at J, with 7 bases in the middle. The CDR3 region is CASSLAGQNYGYTF. For the CDR3, the DNA is TGTGCCAGCAGCTTAGCGGGACAAAACTATGGCTACACCTTC.

This chain connects TRBV7-9 to TRBJ1-5, with 8 bases lining up with TRBD1. With 5 bases clipped from V and 6 bases from J, the junction kept 9 bases outside the gene matches. Germline values: CDR1 SEHNR, CDR2 FQNEAQ (reference sequence). The CDR3 spans 15 residues. As DNA, the CDR3 is TGTGCCAGCAGCCGCGGGGACAGGCAGGTTCAGCCCCAGCATTTT. Its protein product is CASSRGDRQVQPQHF.

The chain combines TRBV11-1 with TRBJ2-7; 9 positions match TRBD1. This CDR3 comprises 16 residues. Looked up from germline, CDR1 is SGHAT and CDR2 is FQDESV (reference sequence). V lost 5 bases, J lost 0 bases, and 8 bases stayed unmatched. The CDR3 DNA reads as TGTGCCAGCAGCACCATCTGGACAGGGGTCTCCTACGAGCAGTACTTC. Its protein is CASSTIWTGVSYEQYF.

J is TRBJ2-7 and V is TRBV9; D might be TRBD1 (5 bases). The germline V and J ends were trimmed by 0 bases and 0 bases, with 7 bases remaining between them. Germline loops: CDR1 SGDLS, CDR2 YYNGEE. The CDR3 runs 14 residues. The DNA for the CDR3 is TGTGCCAGCAGCGTAGAACAGGCCTCCTACGAGCAGTACTTC. Translated: CASSVEQASYEQYF.